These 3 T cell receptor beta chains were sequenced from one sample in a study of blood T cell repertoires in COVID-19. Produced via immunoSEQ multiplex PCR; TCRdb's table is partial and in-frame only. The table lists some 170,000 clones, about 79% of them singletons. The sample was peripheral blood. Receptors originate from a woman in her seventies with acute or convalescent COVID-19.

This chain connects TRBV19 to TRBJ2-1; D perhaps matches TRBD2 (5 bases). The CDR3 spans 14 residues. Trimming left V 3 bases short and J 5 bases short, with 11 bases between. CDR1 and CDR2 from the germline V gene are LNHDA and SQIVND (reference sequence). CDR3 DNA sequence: TGTGCCAGTAGTATGGCGACTATTGACAATGAGCAGTTCTTC. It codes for CASSMATIDNEQFF.

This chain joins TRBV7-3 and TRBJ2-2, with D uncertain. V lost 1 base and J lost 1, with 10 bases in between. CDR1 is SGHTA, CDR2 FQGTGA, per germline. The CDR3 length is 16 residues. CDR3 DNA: TGTGCCAGCAGCTTAAGTCAGGCGAAGAACACCGGGGAGCTGTTTTTT. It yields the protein CASSLSQAKNTGELFF.

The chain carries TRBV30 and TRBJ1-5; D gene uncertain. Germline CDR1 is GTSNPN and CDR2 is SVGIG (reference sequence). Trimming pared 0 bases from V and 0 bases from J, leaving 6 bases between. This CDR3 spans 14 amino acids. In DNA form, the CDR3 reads TGTGCCTGGAGTGTGGTTAGTAGCAATCAGCCCCAGCATTTT. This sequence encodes CAWSVVSSNQPQHF. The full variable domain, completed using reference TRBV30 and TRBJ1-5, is SQTIHQWPATLVQPVGSPLSLECTVEGTSNPNLYWYRQAAGRGLQLLFYSVGIGQISSEVPQNLSASRPQDRQFILSSKKLLLSDSGFYLCAWSVVSSNQPQHFGDGTRLSIL.